Below are 20 T cell receptor beta chains sequenced from a single sample in a study of regulatory T cells in long-lasting Graves disease. CDR3 regions were amplified by Arm-PCR using iRepertoire HTBI primers to build TCR beta libraries. MiXCR, applied by TCRdb to the multiplex PCR reads, yields one record per CDR3 protein. This sample has about 330,000 distinct CDR3 sequences, with around 15% found just once. Indicated time point: newly diagnosed GD, antithyroid drugs for less than 3 months. Isolated PBMC RNA provided the starting material for the TCR library. The data were also submitted as part of a second study, on T cells in Graves' hyperthyroidism and ophthalmopathy.

The source material was peripheral blood mononuclear cells (PBMCs), sampled at new diagnosis, from a patient treated with antithyroid drugs. The receptors derive from a woman in her late teens or twenties with Graves disease.

The sample holds many counts of this clonotype. The chain uses TRBV7-3 and TRBJ2-1; D might be TRBD1 or TRBD2, each matching 5 bases. V gave up 5 bases and J gave up 6 bases, with 14 bases separating them. Germline values: CDR1 SGHTA, CDR2 FQGTGA. The CDR3 is 14 amino acids. CDR3 sequence reads: CASSITGPPNEQFF. For the CDR3, the DNA is TGTGCCAGCAGCATTACGGGACCACCCAATGAGCAGTTCTTC.

This clonotype was counted many times. The V gene is TRBV5-1, the J gene TRBJ2-2, with D unclear. Germline loops: CDR1 SGHRS, CDR2 YFSETQ. This CDR3 has 16 residues. Trimming took 2 bases from V and 1 from J, leaving 12 bases between them. Written as DNA, the CDR3 is TGCGCCAGCAGCTTCGATCCGGGCTTGAACACCGGGGAGCTGTTTTTT. It encodes CASSFDPGLNTGELFF.

This clonotype came up many times. The V call is TRBV20-1, the J call TRBJ1-2; a possible D gene is TRBD1 (5 bases). Germline CDR1 DFQATT, CDR2 SNEGSKA (reference sequence). The CDR3 totals 10 residues. The germline V and J ends were trimmed by 5 bases and 8 bases, with 9 bases remaining between them. The CDR3 is CSALDSGYTF. Here the CDR3 DNA reads TGCAGTGCTTTAGACAGCGGCTACACCTTC.

This chain links TRBV4-1 with TRBJ1-2, with D unresolved. The CDR3 is made up of 16 amino acids. Germline loops: CDR1 MGHRA, CDR2 YSYEKL. V was shortened by 0 bases and J by 8 bases, with 19 bases between the two germline ends. The CDR3: CASSQEGSQRERGYTF. DNA of the CDR3: TGCGCCAGCAGCCAAGAAGGGAGTCAGAGAGAAAGAGGCTACACCTTC.

J is TRBJ2-3 and V is TRBV2; 10 bases align to TRBD1. CDR1 SNHLY and CDR2 FYNNEI come from the germline V gene. J was trimmed by 2 bases and V by 5 bases; bases with no gene match: 10. The CDR3 totals 17 residues. In DNA, the CDR3 is TGTGCCAGCAGTTTGTCCGGGACAGGGGACCCCACAGATACGCAGTATTTT. It specifies CASSLSGTGDPTDTQYF.

This clonotype was seen ten or more times. The chain recombines TRBV20-1 with TRBJ2-2; D is unresolved. V was shortened by 2 bases and J by 6 bases, with 16 bases between the two germline ends. The CDR3 loop spans 15 amino acids. Germline V gives CDR1 DFQATT, CDR2 SNEGSKA (reference sequence). In DNA form, the CDR3 reads TGCAGTGCTAGACGTGGGCTAGAACAAGCCGGGGAGCTGTTTTTT. This translates into CSARRGLEQAGELFF.

This clonotype has ten or more counts. The chain links TRBV12-3 or TRBV12-4 to TRBJ2-5, with D unclear. The CDR3 length is 13 residues. The ends were cut back, 1 base at V and 6 bases at J, with 9 bases in the middle. The CDR3 nucleotides are TGTGCCAGCAGTTTAGGCCCCCCGAAGACCCAGTACTTC. Protein: CASSLGPPKTQYF.

This clonotype was observed a few times. The V call is TRBV7-8, the J call TRBJ2-7; 9 nucleotides agree with TRBD2. The CDR3 has 19 residues. Germline-derived CDR1 and CDR2 are SGHVS and FQNEAQ. J lost 1 base, V lost 1 base, and 14 bases had no gene match. Here the CDR3 DNA reads TGTGCCAGCAGCTTAGAGTCGAGTAGCGGGAGAGTCATTTCCTACGAGCAGTACTTC. It yields the protein CASSLESSSGRVISYEQYF.

Many counts were recorded for this clonotype. CDR3 nucleotide sequence: TGTGCCTGGGCACCGGGAGGCTACGAGCAGTACTTC. It translates to CAWAPGGYEQYF. The rearrangement joins TRBV30 to TRBJ2-7; 7 bases are a match to TRBD2. The CDR3 has 12 amino acids. With 5 bases clipped from V and 3 bases from J, the junction kept 4 bases outside the gene matches. CDR1 is GTSNPN and CDR2 is SVGIG in the germline V gene (reference sequence).

The chain employs TRBV13 and TRBJ2-3; TRBD2 aligns across 8 bases. Germline CDR1 PRHDT, CDR2 FYEKMQ (reference sequence). V trimming: 4 bases; J trimming: 4 bases; junction bases outside the gene matches: 10. This CDR3 has 16 amino acids. CDR3 DNA sequence: TGTGCCAGCAGCTACCCTAGCGGGCGTGGCTCAGATACGCAGTATTTT. This encodes CASSYPSGRGSDTQYF. Full variable domain (rest looked up from reference TRBV13 and TRBJ2-3): AAGVIQSPRHLIKEKRETATLKCYPIPRHDTVYWYQQGPGQDPQFLISFYEKMQSDKGSIPDRFSAQQFSDYHSELNMSSLELGDSALYFCASSYPSGRGSDTQYFGPGTRLTVL.

This clonotype was counted at least ten times. The rearrangement links TRBV11-2 to TRBJ1-6; possibly TRBD1 for D (6 bases). The V end was cut by 0 bases, the J end by 7 bases, with 10 bases between. The CDR3 consists of 15 residues. Germline V gives CDR1 SGHAT, CDR2 FQNNGV. The CDR3 loop reads CASSLETGFNSPLHF. CDR3 coding DNA: TGTGCCAGCAGCTTAGAGACAGGCTTCAATTCACCCCTCCACTTT.

In the case of this clonotype: A much larger clone sits a single nucleotide away, making a read error possible. V usage is TRBV6-1 and J usage is TRBJ2-1; 12 bases are shared with TRBD2. Germline values: CDR1 MNHNS, CDR2 SASEGT. J lost 12 bases, V lost 6 bases, and 15 bases had no gene match. This CDR3 contains 16 residues. The CDR3 protein is CASRGRLASGRGGQFF. The CDR3, as DNA: TGTGCCAGCAGGGGAAGGTTGGCTAGCGGGAGGGGTGGGCAGTTCTTC.

This clonotype appeared many times. The chain carries TRBV7-9 and TRBJ2-5; D is uncertain. Trimming removed 1 base at V and 1 base at J, with 10 bases between. CDR3 length equals 15 residues. Per germline, CDR1 SEHNR and CDR2 FQNEAQ (reference sequence). DNA of the CDR3: TGTGCCAGCAGCTTAGTAAACGAAATCCAAGAGACCCAGTACTTC. It specifies CASSLVNEIQETQYF.

This clonotype came up many times. The rearrangement links TRBV2 to TRBJ2-1; perhaps D is TRBD1 or TRBD2 (5 bases each). The V and J ends lost 8 bases and 0 bases respectively, with 14 bases between them. This CDR3 has 15 residues. Looked up from germline, CDR1 is SNHLY and CDR2 is FYNNEI. For the CDR3, the DNA is TGTGCCAGCGATAGCATTGGGGGCTCCTACAATGAGCAGTTCTTC. Its translation is CASDSIGGSYNEQFF.

The V and J genes are TRBV29-1 and TRBJ2-7; 10 bases agree with TRBD2. Germline V gene sequence: CDR1 SQVTM, CDR2 ANQGSEA. The CDR3 has 14 residues. Germline trimming cut 5 bases from V and 4 bases from J; bases unmatched to any gene: 8. The CDR3 DNA reads as TGCAGCGTTCGACAATTTAGCGGGAGGTACGAGCAGTACTTC. It translates to CSVRQFSGRYEQYF.

The chain recombines TRBV5-1 with TRBJ2-7, with D possibly TRBD1 on 7 matching bases. The CDR3 is 14 amino acids. The germline CDR1 and CDR2 sequences are SGHRS and YFSETQ. V lost 7 bases and J 2 bases, leaving 16 bases between the germline ends. The CDR3, as DNA: TGCGCCAGCTGCAACCCAGGGGGGCCCTACGAGCAGTACTTC. Translated, it gives CASCNPGGPYEQYF.

This clonotype was seen a single time. A much larger clone differs from this one at a single base, so this may be a read error. This rearrangement joins TRBV6-2 or TRBV6-3 to TRBJ1-1; D is possibly TRBD1 (5 bases). With 5 bases removed from V and 10 bases from J, the gap between germline ends came to 20 bases. The CDR3 extends over 14 amino acids. Germline CDR1 and CDR2: MNHEY and SVGEGT. CDR3 amino acids: CASSESGRVGGAFF. The DNA for the CDR3 is TGTGCCAGCAGTGAATCGGGCAGGGTCGGTGGAGCTTTCTTT.

The J gene is TRBJ2-3, the V gene TRBV4-1; D is perhaps TRBD2 (5 bases). The CDR3 contains 15 residues. Germline values: CDR1 MGHRA, CDR2 YSYEKL. Trimming cost V 0 bases and J 4 bases, with 11 bases left between them. The CDR3 sequence: CASSQDTGIADTQYF. The CDR3 DNA sequence: TGCGCCAGCAGCCAAGATACGGGGATAGCAGATACGCAGTATTTT.

This clonotype was recorded at least ten times. The chain joins TRBV12-3 or TRBV12-4 to TRBJ2-2; 7 positions agree with TRBD2. This CDR3 spans 13 amino acids. Losses at the gene ends were 2 bases for V and 7 bases for J; bases not matched to a gene: 1. DNA for the CDR3: TGTGCCAGCAGTTTACGGGGGGACGGGGAGCTGTTTTTT. It is translated as CASSLRGDGELFF.

CDR3 in amino acids: CASSLQTDPRSEQYF. The CDR3 bases are TGCGCCAGCAGCCTGCAGACAGATCCTCGCTCCGAGCAGTACTTC. V usage is TRBV4-1 and J usage is TRBJ2-7; D is perhaps TRBD1 (5 bases). Trimming removed 4 bases from V and 6 bases from J, with 19 bases in between. Germline values: CDR1 MGHRA, CDR2 YSYEKL. The CDR3 consists of 15 residues.